This paragraph reports one T cell receptor beta chain. The antigen remains undetermined. This may be a read error, as it is one base from a much larger clone. The CDR3 runs to 15 residues. Germline V gives CDR1 SGHTA, CDR2 FQGTGA. Amplifying from RNA transcripts, the study obtained TCR beta CDR3 regions. HTBI primers served in a first-round RT-PCR, which a second-round multiplex PCR followed. MiXCR, run by TCRdb on the multiplex PCR reads, gives a single entry per CDR3 protein. This table holds roughly 480,000 distinct CDR3 sequences, roughly an eighth found once. The entry originates in a study of Graves' ophthalmopathy and Graves' hyperthyroidism. On the study more broadly: Samples of peripheral blood were obtained at initial diagnosis, prior to treatment of any kind. Study results and limitations: The 13-signature model separated ophthalmopathy from stable hyperthyroidism at approximately 91% sensitivity and around 80% specificity.

This rearrangement joins TRBV7-3 to TRBJ1-5, with D tentatively TRBD1 (6 bases). What was sequenced was blood. This TCR derives from a woman younger than 45 with Graves' ophthalmopathy. This chain's CDR3 is CASILTQGPNQPQHF. The CDR3 coding sequence is TGTGCCAGCATCTTAACCCAGGGGCCGAATCAGCCCCAGCATTTT.